A selection of T cell receptor beta chains follows, all from one sample in a study of T cell responses to AZD1222 COVID-19 vaccine. The table came from immunoSEQ multiplex PCR; TCRdb's copy has only in-frame clones and leaves some out. The sample lists 150,000 to 200,000 clones; about 92% were seen once. The sample was peripheral blood, taken 28 days after the second AZD1222 dose. These receptors were taken from an adult who received the AZD1222 COVID-19 vaccine. The CDR3 runs from the conserved cysteine through the conserved F or W. D genes are given only for firm matches. Only some rows state a clone size, as once, few, many or a class for expanded clones.

>TRBV10-3|.|TRBJ1-2|.
TGTGCCATCACCCCCCGGGGGCACGAGGGAAACGGAGGCTACACCTTC
CAITPRGHEGNGGYTF
>TRBV27|.|TRBJ2-1|.
TGTGCCAGCAGTTTATCAATCGGGGCAGAGCAGTTCTTC
CASSLSIGAEQFF
>TRBV7-2|.|TRBJ1-5|.
TGTGCCAGCAGCTTAGATCCAGGGAATCAGCCCCAGCATTTT
CASSLDPGNQPQHF
>TRBV29-1|.|TRBJ1-1|.
TGCAGCGTTGAGCCGGGCGGAGCGGGCACTGAAGCTTTCTTT
CSVEPGGAGTEAFF
>TRBV6-1|.|TRBJ1-1|TRBD1
TGTGCCAGCAGTGAGGCTCAGGGGGCGAGGGACACTGAAGCTTTCTTT
CASSEAQGARDTEAFF
>TRBV6-1|.|TRBJ2-7|.
TGTGCCAGCAGTGAAAAAGTGACGTACTCCTACGAGCAGTACTTC
CASSEKVTYSYEQYF
>TRBV7-9|.|TRBJ1-2|.
TGTGCCAGCAGCCGAGTGGACTATGGCTACACCTTC
CASSRVDYGYTF
>TRBV7-3|.|TRBJ1-2|.
TGTGCCAGCAGCGTGCGACGGGACCGAAACTATGGCTACACCTTC
CASSVRRDRNYGYTF
>TRBV21-1|.|TRBJ1-2|.
TGTGCCAGCAGCAAAGTTTGGAGGAATCGGGTCGGTGGCTACACCTTC
CASSKVWRNRVGGYTF
>TRBV12-5|.|TRBJ1-3|TRBD1
TGTGCTAGTGGTTTAGGACCCGGACAGGGCGGAAACACCATATATTTT
CASGLGPGQGGNTIYF
>TRBV5-1|.|TRBJ2-1|.
TGCGCCAGCAGCAGGGGTGGTTACAATGAGCAGTTCTTC
CASSRGGYNEQFF
>TRBV5-1|.|TRBJ1-5|.
TGCGCCAGCAGCTTCGGAACGGGCAATCAGCCCCAGCATTTT
CASSFGTGNQPQHF
>TRBV2|.|TRBJ1-5|.
TGTGCCAGCAGTGTCCGGCTCAATCAGCCCCAGCATTTT
CASSVRLNQPQHF
>TRBV25-1|once|TRBJ2-2|TRBD2
TGTGCCAGCAGTGAAGGGGGGGAAATGCACCAGAACACCGGGGAGCTGTTTTTT
CASSEGGEMHQNTGELFF
>TRBV18|.|TRBJ2-3|TRBD2
TGTGCCAGCTCACCAGGACTAGCATCAGATACGCAGTATTTT
CASSPGLASDTQYF
>TRBV3-1/TRBV3-2|.|TRBJ2-5|.
TGTGCCAGCAGTCGACTTTCCCCAGGTCCGACCCAGTACTTC
CASSRLSPGPTQYF
>TRBV19|.|TRBJ2-5|.
TGTGCCAGTAGTTCCCGCCAAGAGACCCAGTACTTC
CASSSRQETQYF
>TRBV5-4|.|TRBJ1-3|.
TGTGCCAGCAGCTTGGGGGGTACGTCTGGAAACACCATATATTTT
CASSLGGTSGNTIYF
>TRBV12-1|.|TRBJ1-6|.
TGTGCCAGCAGCCCAGGACAGCCTAATTCACCCCTCCACTTT
CASSPGQPNSPLHF
>TRBV7-3|.|TRBJ1-2|.
TGTGCCAGCAGCTCTGATGGCTACACCTTC
CASSSDGYTF